Listed below are T cell receptor beta chains from one sample, sequenced in a study of T cell changes during pregnancy in multiple sclerosis. TCRdb's copy holds only in-frame clones and misses some; the assay was immunoSEQ multiplex PCR. The sample shows about 47,000 clones, 80% to 95% of them seen only once. Source: peripheral blood, taken in the third trimester of pregnancy. The origin of the receptors is a female donor with multiple sclerosis, enrolled in a pregnancy study. The CDR3 runs from the conserved cysteine through the conserved F or W. D genes are given only for firm matches. Expanded clones are given a class, and other clones once, few, many or no size at all.

V,D,length,J,size,CDR3,DNA
TRBV29-1,.,14,TRBJ2-7,.,CSVVLGGLGYEQYF,TGCAGCGTTGTGCTTGGAGGGCTAGGTTACGAGCAGTACTTC
TRBV11-3,.,15,TRBJ2-3,.,CASSLGIRGTDTQYF,TGTGCCAGCAGCTTAGGGATCCGAGGTACAGATACGCAGTATTTT
TRBV18,TRBD1,17,TRBJ2-7,.,CASSPAQGGIISYEQYF,TGTGCCAGCTCACCAGCACAGGGGGGTATAATCTCCTACGAGCAGTACTTC
TRBV19,.,11,TRBJ2-7,.,CASWDRGGLYF,TGTGCCAGCTGGGATCGCGGGGGCCTCTACTTC
TRBV4-1,TRBD2,14,TRBJ2-3,.,CASSQSGRADTQYF,TGCGCCAGCAGCCAGAGCGGGAGGGCGGATACGCAGTATTTT
TRBV6-1,.,15,TRBJ1-2,.,CASLQGGVGDYGYTF,TGTGCCAGCCTGCAGGGAGGTGTGGGGGACTATGGCTACACCTTC
TRBV6-1,TRBD1,14,TRBJ1-1,.,CASSESQGVTEAFF,TGTGCCAGCAGTGAATCCCAGGGGGTCACTGAAGCTTTCTTT
TRBV5-5,.,15,TRBJ1-1,.,CASSLASGGQTEAFF,TGTGCCAGCAGCTTGGCGAGCGGGGGGCAAACTGAAGCTTTCTTT
TRBV10-3,.,15,TRBJ2-7,.,CAITPGIGSSYEQYF,TGTGCCATCACTCCAGGAATTGGGAGCTCCTACGAGCAGTACTTC
TRBV7-2,.,15,TRBJ2-2,.,CASSLVRTNTGELFF,TGTGCCAGCAGCTTAGTGCGGACGAACACCGGGGAGCTGTTTTTT
TRBV7-8,TRBD1,14,TRBJ2-1,.,CASRPDRGGREQFF,TGTGCCAGCAGACCTGACAGGGGAGGCAGAGAGCAGTTCTTC
TRBV7-9,TRBD1,15,TRBJ1-4,.,CASSFGGTGPEKLFF,TGTGCCAGCAGCTTCGGGGGGACAGGGCCAGAAAAACTGTTTTTT
TRBV7-3,.,16,TRBJ2-5,once,CASSPQGGSTSETQYF,TGTGCCAGCAGCCCTCAGGGGGGCAGTACCTCCGAGACCCAGTACTTC
TRBV7-2,TRBD1,13,TRBJ1-2,.,CASSFRDSGSYTF,TGTGCCAGCAGCTTCCGGGACAGTGGGAGCTACACCTTC
TRBV7-2,TRBD2,14,TRBJ2-3,.,CASSGGGGSDTQYF,TGTGCCAGCAGCGGCGGGGGAGGATCAGATACGCAGTATTTT
TRBV29-1,TRBD1,16,TRBJ1-2,.,CSATPAGQRFNYGYTF,TGCAGCGCCACCCCTGCGGGACAGAGATTTAACTATGGCTACACCTTC
TRBV7-2,TRBD2,16,TRBJ2-3,once,CASSLRFAGGGDTQYF,TGTGCCAGCAGCTTAAGGTTTGCGGGAGGGGGAGATACGCAGTATTTT
TRBV6-6,.,11,TRBJ2-5,.,CASSNQGTQYF,TGTGCCAGCAGTAATCAGGGGACCCAGTACTTC
TRBV7-9,TRBD2,15,TRBJ2-5,.,CASSPSGVEVETQYF,TGTGCCAGCAGCCCAAGCGGGGTCGAGGTGGAGACCCAGTACTTC
TRBV7-2,TRBD2,15,TRBJ2-3,.,CASSPSSGITDTQYF,TGTGCCAGCAGTCCTTCTAGCGGTATCACAGATACGCAGTATTTT
TRBV27,.,13,TRBJ1-1,.,CASSQEGGAEAFF,TGTGCCAGCAGCCAAGAGGGGGGGGCTGAAGCTTTCTTT
TRBV7-2,TRBD1,14,TRBJ1-2,few,CASSKNRGLGGYTF,TGTGCCAGCAGCAAAAACAGGGGGCTGGGTGGCTACACCTTC
TRBV4-1,.,18,TRBJ2-5,.,CASSPGSRYSSTQETQYF,TGCGCCAGCAGCCCCGGGAGCCGTTACTCCTCTACCCAAGAGACCCAGTACTTC
TRBV5-4,TRBD2,15,TRBJ2-5,.,CASSLRTSVQETQYF,TGTGCCAGCAGCTTGAGGACTAGCGTACAAGAGACCCAGTACTTC
TRBV29-1,.,14,TRBJ2-2,.,CSVGGTTNTGELFF,TGCAGCGTTGGGGGGACAACGAACACCGGGGAGCTGTTTTTT
TRBV15,.,13,TRBJ2-1,.,CATSGTDYHEQFF,TGTGCCACCAGCGGGACGGACTACCATGAGCAGTTCTTC
TRBV7-2,TRBD2,15,TRBJ2-1,.,CASSSLGLTSNEQFF,TGTGCCAGCAGTTCCTTGGGACTAACGTCGAATGAGCAGTTCTTC
TRBV15,.,14,TRBJ1-2,.,CATSRDPGFYGYTF,TGTGCCACCAGCAGAGATCCGGGTTTCTATGGCTACACCTTC
TRBV19,TRBD2,15,TRBJ2-2,.,CASNPTSGSPGELFF,TGTGCCAGTAACCCGACTAGCGGGAGCCCCGGGGAGCTGTTTTTT
TRBV4-3,.,13,TRBJ2-1,.,CASSQDFLNEQFF,TGCGCCAGCAGCCAAGATTTTCTCAATGAGCAGTTCTTC
TRBV4-2,TRBD1,15,TRBJ1-2,.,CASSSSFREGGGYTF,TGTGCCAGCAGCTCTTCATTCAGGGAAGGGGGCGGCTACACCTTC
TRBV29-1,TRBD1,15,TRBJ2-2,.,CSVESGTGWGGELFF,TGCAGCGTTGAATCAGGGACAGGGTGGGGCGGGGAGCTGTTTTTT
TRBV27,.,14,TRBJ1-5,.,CASWGVGSNQPQHF,TGTGCCAGCTGGGGGGTTGGAAGCAATCAGCCCCAGCATTTT
TRBV5-6,TRBD2,14,TRBJ2-5,.,CASSAGLDQETQYF,TGTGCCAGCAGCGCGGGACTAGACCAAGAGACCCAGTACTTC